This T cell receptor beta chain was sequenced for a study of T cells in Graves' hyperthyroidism and ophthalmopathy. About the study: The authors collected peripheral blood at initial diagnosis, before any treatment.

Note on this clonotype: The antigen remains unidentified.

Study-level results: Most clonotypes expanded in thyroid above 0.001 were likewise present in blood. Stable hyperthyroidism and ophthalmopathy were separated using 13 V-J signatures.

Trimming took 2 bases from V and 9 from J; bases not matched to a gene: 16. Germline V gene data show CDR1 as MNHEY and CDR2 as SMNVEV (reference sequence). This CDR3 has 17 amino acids. It was RNA transcripts that yielded the amplified TCR beta CDR3 regions. With the HTBI primer set, the TCR CDR3 went through a first round of RT-PCR. From the multiplex PCR reads, TCRdb called clonotypes with MiXCR, one entry per CDR3 protein. The table records hundreds of thousands of distinct CDR3 sequences, roughly 25% of them present only once. The diagnostic basis comprised clinical symptoms, serum thyroxine and TRAb, thyroid ultrasound and orbital computed tomography.

The specimen was blood. This chain links TRBV27 with TRBJ2-1; the match to TRBD2 covers 7 bases. This TCR was sampled from a man in his fifties or sixties with Graves' hyperthyroidism. The CDR3 is CASSLNPPSGVPIEQFF. The CDR3 coding sequence is TGTGCCAGCAGTTTAAACCCGCCGAGCGGGGTCCCGATTGAGCAGTTCTTC.